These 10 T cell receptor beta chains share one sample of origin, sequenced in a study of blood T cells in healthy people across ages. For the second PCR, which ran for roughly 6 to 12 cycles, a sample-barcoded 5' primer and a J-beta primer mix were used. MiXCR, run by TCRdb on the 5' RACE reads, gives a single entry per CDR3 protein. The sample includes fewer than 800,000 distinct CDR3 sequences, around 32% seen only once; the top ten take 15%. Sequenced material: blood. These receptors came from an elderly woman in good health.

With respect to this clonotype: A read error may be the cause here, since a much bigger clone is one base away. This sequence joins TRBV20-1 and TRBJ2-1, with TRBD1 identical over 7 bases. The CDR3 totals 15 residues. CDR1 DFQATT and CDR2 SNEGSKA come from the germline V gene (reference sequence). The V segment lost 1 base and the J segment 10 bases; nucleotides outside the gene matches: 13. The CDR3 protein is CSARGSGTAFYEQFF. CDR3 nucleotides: TGCAGTGCTAGAGGGTCCGGGACAGCATTCTACGAGCAGTTCTTC.

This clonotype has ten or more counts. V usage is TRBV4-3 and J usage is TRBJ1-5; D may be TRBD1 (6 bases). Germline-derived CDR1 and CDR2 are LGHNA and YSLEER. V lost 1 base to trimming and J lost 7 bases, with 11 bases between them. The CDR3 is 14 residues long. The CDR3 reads CASSQGRGGQPQHF. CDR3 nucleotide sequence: TGCGCCAGCAGCCAAGGCAGGGGAGGACAGCCCCAGCATTTT.

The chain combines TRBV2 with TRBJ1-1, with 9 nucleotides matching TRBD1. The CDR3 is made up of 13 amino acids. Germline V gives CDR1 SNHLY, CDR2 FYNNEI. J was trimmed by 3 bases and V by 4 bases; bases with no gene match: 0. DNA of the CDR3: TGTGCCAGCAGTGGACAGGGGGACACTGAAGCTTTCTTT. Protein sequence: CASSGQGDTEAFF. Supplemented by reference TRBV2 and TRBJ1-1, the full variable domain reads EPEVTQTPSHQVTQMGQEVILRCVPISNHLYFYWYRQILGQKVEFLVSFYNNEISEKSEIFDDQFSVERPDGSNFTLKIRSTKLEDSAMYFCASSGQGDTEAFFGQGTRLTVV.

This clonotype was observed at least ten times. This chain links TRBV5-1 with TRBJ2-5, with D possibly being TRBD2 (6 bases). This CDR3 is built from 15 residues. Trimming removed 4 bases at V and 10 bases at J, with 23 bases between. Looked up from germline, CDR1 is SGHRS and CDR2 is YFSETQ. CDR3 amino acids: CASSLQGGQFGFQYF. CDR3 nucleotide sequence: TGCGCCAGCAGCCTCCAGGGAGGTCAATTCGGTTTCCAGTACTTC.

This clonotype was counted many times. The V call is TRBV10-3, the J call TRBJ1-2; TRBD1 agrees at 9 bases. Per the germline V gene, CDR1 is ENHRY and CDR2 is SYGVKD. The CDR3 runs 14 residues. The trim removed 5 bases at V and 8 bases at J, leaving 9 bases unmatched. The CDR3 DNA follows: TGTGCCATCAGTCCAACACAGGGGGCGGAAGGCTACACCTTC. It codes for CAISPTQGAEGYTF.

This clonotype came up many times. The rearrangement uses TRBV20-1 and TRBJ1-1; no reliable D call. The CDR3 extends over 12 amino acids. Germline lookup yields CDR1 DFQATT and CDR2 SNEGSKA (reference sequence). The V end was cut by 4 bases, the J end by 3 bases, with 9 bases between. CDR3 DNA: TGCAGTGCTACCCCCGGGGACACTGAAGCTTTCTTT. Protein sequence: CSATPGDTEAFF.

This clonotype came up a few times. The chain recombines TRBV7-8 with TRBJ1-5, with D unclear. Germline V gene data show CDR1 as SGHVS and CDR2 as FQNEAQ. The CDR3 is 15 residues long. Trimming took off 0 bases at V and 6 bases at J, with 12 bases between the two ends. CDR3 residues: CASSLALGISQPQHF. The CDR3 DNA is TGTGCCAGCAGCTTAGCGCTGGGGATTAGTCAGCCCCAGCATTTT.

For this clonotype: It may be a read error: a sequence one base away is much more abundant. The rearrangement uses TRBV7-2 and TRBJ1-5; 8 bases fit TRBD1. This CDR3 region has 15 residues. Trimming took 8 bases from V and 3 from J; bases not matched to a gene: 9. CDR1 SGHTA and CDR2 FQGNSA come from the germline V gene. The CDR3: CASGPGQGFNQPQHF. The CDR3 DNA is TGTGCCAGCGGCCCCGGACAGGGCTTCAATCAGCCCCAGCATTTT.

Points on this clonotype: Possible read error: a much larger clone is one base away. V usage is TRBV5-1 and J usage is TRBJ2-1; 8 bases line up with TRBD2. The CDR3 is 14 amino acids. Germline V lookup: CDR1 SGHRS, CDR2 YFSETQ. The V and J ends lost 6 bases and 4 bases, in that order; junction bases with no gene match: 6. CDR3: CASTSAGGYNEQFF. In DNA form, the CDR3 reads TGCGCCAGCACCTCCGCGGGAGGTTACAATGAGCAGTTCTTC.

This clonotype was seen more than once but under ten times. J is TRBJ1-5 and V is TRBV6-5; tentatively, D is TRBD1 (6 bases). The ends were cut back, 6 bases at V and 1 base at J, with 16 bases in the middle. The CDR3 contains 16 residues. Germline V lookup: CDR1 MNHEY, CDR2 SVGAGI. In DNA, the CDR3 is TGTGCCAGCAGCCCGGGGGAGGGGGGGAGCAATCAGCCCCAGCATTTT. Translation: CASSPGEGGSNQPQHF.